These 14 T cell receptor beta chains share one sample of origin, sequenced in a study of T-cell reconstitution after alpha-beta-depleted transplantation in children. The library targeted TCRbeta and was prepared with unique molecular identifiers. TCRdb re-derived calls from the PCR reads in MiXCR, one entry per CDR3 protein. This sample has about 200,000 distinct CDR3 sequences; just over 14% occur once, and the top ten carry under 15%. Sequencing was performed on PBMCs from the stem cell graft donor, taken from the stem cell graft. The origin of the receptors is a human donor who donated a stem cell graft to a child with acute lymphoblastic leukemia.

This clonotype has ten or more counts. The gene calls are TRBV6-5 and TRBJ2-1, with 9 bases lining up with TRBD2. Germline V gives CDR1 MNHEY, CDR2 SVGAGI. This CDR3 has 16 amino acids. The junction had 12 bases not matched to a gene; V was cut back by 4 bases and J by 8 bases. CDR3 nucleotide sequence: TGTGCCAGCAGTTCCTACCTTAGCGGGAGTGGGGATGAGCAGTTCTTC. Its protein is CASSSYLSGSGDEQFF.

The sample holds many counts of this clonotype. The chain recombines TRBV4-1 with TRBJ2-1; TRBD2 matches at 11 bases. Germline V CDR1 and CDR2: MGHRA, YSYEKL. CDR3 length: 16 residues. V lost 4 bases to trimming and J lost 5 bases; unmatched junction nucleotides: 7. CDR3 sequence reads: CASSRLGLAVNNEQFF. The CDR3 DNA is TGCGCCAGCAGCCGCCTGGGACTAGCGGTAAACAATGAGCAGTTCTTC.

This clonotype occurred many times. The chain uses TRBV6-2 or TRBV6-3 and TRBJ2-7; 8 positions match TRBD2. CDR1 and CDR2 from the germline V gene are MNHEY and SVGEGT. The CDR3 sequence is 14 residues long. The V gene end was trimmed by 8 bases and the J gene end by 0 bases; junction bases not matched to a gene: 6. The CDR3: CASHPGGGSYEQYF. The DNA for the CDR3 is TGTGCCAGCCATCCGGGAGGGGGCTCCTACGAGCAGTACTTC.

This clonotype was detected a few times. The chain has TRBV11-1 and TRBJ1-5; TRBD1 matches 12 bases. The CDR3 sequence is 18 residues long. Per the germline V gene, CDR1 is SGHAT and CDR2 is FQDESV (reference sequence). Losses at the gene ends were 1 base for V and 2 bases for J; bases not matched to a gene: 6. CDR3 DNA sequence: TGTGCCAGCAGCTTAGGAGGGGGGACAGGGGGCGGCAATCAGCCCCAGCATTTT. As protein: CASSLGGGTGGGNQPQHF.

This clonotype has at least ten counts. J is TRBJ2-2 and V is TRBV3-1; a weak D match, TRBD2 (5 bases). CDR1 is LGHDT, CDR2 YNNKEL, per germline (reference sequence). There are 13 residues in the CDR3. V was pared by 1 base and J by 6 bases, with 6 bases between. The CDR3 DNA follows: TGTGCCAGCAGCCAAGGAGGGTCCGGGGAGCTGTTTTTT. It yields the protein CASSQGGSGELFF.

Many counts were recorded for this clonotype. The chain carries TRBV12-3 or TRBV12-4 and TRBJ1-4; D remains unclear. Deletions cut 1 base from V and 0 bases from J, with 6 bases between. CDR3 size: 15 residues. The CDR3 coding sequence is TGTGCCAGCAGTTTAGATGGGGCAACTAATGAAAAACTGTTTTTT. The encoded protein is CASSLDGATNEKLFF.

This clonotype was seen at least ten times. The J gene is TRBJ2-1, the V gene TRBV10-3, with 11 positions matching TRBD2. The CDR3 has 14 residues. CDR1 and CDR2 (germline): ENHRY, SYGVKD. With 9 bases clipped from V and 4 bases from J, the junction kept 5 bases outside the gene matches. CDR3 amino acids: CAMGTSGGYNEQFF. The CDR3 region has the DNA TGTGCCATGGGGACTAGCGGAGGTTACAATGAGCAGTTCTTC.

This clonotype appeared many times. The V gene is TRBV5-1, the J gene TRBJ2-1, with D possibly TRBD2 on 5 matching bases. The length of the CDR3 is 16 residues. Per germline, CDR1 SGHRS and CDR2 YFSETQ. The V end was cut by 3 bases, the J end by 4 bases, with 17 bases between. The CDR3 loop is CASSSVGLSTYNEQFF. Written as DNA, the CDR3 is TGCGCCAGCAGCTCAGTTGGACTCTCGACTTACAATGAGCAGTTCTTC.

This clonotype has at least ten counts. CDR3 sequence (DNA): TGTGCCAGCACCCCCCTGGGGACCGGGGAGCTGTTTTTT. Its translation: CASTPLGTGELFF. The chain uses TRBV6-6 and TRBJ2-2; D remains ambiguous. There are 13 residues in the CDR3. Germline assignment: CDR1 MNHNY and CDR2 SVGAGI (reference sequence). Trimming shortened V by 7 bases and J by 5 bases, and 11 bases separated the two germline ends.

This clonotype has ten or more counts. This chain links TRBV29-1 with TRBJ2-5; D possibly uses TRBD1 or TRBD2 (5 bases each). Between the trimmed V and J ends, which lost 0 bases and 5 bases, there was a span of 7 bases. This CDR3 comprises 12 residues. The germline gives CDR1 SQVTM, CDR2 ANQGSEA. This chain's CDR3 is CSVEDWGETQYF. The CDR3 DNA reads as TGCAGCGTTGAAGATTGGGGGGAGACCCAGTACTTC. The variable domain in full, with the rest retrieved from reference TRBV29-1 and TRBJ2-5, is SAVISQKPSRDICQRGTSLTIQCQVDSQVTMMFWYRQQPGQSLTLIATANQGSEATYESGFVIDKFPISRPNLTFSTLTVSNMSPEDSSIYLCSVEDWGETQYFGPGTRLLVL.

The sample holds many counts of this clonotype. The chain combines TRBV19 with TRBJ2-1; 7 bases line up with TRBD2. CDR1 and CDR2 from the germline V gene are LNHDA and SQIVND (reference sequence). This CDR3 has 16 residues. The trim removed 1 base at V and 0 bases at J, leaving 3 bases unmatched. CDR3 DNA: TGTGCCAGTAGTATAGTTGGCGGGAGCTCCTACAATGAGCAGTTCTTC. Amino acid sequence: CASSIVGGSSYNEQFF.

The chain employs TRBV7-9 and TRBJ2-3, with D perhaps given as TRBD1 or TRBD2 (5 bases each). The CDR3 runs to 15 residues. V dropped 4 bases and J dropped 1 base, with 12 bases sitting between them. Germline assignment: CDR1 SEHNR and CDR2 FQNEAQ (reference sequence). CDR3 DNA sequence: TGTGCCAGCAGCTCCCGGGACCGCCGCACAGATACGCAGTATTTT. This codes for CASSSRDRRTDTQYF.

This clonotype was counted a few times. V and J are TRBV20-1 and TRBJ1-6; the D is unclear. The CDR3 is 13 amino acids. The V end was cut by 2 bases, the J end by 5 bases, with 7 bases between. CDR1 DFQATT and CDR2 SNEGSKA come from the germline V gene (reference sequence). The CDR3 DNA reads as TGCAGTGCTAGAAATAGGAATAATTCACCCCTCCACTTT. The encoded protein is CSARNRNNSPLHF.

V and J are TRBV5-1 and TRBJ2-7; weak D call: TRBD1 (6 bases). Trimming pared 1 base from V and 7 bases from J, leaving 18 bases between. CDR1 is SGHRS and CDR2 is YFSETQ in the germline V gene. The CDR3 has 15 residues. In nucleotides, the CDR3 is TGCGCCAGCAGCTTGAATTATCAGGGGTTGTTGGAGCAGTACTTC. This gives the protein CASSLNYQGLLEQYF.